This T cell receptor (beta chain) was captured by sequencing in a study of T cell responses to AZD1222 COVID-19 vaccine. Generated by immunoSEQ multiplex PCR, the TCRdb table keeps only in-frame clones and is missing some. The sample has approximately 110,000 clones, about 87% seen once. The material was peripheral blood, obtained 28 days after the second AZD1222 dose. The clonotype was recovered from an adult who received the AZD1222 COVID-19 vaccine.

Written as DNA, the CDR3 is TGTGCCAGCAGCGTAGCTAGCGAGGGTGTAGGGGAGCTGTTTTTT. Its protein is CASSVASEGVGELFF. The V call is TRBV9, the J call TRBJ2-2; the D gene is possibly TRBD2 (6 bases). CDR1 is SGDLS, CDR2 YYNGEE, per germline. Trimming pared 0 bases from V and 8 bases from J, leaving 14 bases between. The CDR3 spans 15 residues.